This T cell receptor beta chain was sequenced during a study of cytomegalovirus exposure and HLA in healthy donors. General observations from the study: Sequencing depth across donors, presence/absence analyses assumed, was roughly uniform.

The PCR used 60 Vbeta and 13 Jbeta primers. Data came from immunoSEQ multiplex PCR; TCRdb stores just in-frame clones and leaves some out. The profile covers some 120,000 clones, with around 80% appearing a single time and approximately 0.24% taken by the ten largest. In the case of this clone: Its antigen remains unknown.

This receptor was taken from a man over 45 in good health and CMV-seronegative. The sample was PBMCs.

The CDR3 DNA reads TGCGCCAGCAGCCAAGAGAGGAACCTGAACACTGAAGCTTTCTTT. Protein sequence: CASSQERNLNTEAFF. The chain is built from TRBV4-3 and TRBJ1-1, with no clear D. Per germline, CDR1 LGHNA and CDR2 YSLEER. The CDR3 loop spans 15 amino acids. The ends were cut back, 0 bases at V and 0 bases at J, with 8 bases in the middle.